This is a list of T cell receptor beta chains from one sample in a study of shared clonotypes between healthy human individuals. Data came from immunoSEQ multiplex PCR; TCRdb stores just in-frame clones and leaves some out. The table records approximately 530,000 clones, 96% of them present only once. The material sequenced was naive CD4+ T cells sorted from blood. All receptors come from a woman aged 25 to 45 in good health. Each CDR3 is given without its conserved first and last residue.

CDR3 length,J gene,V gene,CDR3 protein
11,TRBJ2-1,TRBV10-3,AIRRQGGDEQF
14,TRBJ2-5,TRBV19,ASSVSGRGLQETQY
12,TRBJ2-7,TRBV15,ATSYKVLDKEQY
13,TRBJ1-5,TRBV11-2,ASSLDGQSNQPQH
11,TRBJ1-3,TRBV19,ASSLRPGNTIY
12,TRBJ2-7,TRBV10-3,AISPGQESHEQY
17,TRBJ2-5,TRBV4-1,ASSQGPSLAGGLPETQY
12,TRBJ2-1,TRBV7-2,ASSFSSENNEQF
10,TRBJ2-5,TRBV18,ASSPGSETQY
13,TRBJ2-5,TRBV6-6,ASRPWTGGGETQY
12,TRBJ1-2,TRBV5-1,ASSFSGEDYGYT
14,TRBJ2-7,TRBV10-3,AISRQDGGLSYEQY
14,TRBJ1-2,TRBV15,ATSRVAGAPGYGYT
13,TRBJ1-5,TRBV18,ASSPPGTDNQPQH
9,TRBJ2-7,TRBV28,ASNGPYEQY
12,-,TRBV19,ASSRSTVLYEQY
14,TRBJ1-1,TRBV7-9,ASSLDWAGADTEAF
13,TRBJ1-5,TRBV28,ASRVAGADYQPQH
13,TRBJ2-3,TRBV10-1,ASSESHRGLNTQY
12,TRBJ1-1,TRBV10-1,ASRQGASGGEAF
9,TRBJ2-7,TRBV2,ASRGYYEQY
15,TRBJ2-7,TRBV7-9,ASSSLSSRQGAGEQY
11,TRBJ2-7,TRBV7-8,ASSLGQGREQY
11,TRBJ2-7,TRBV5-1,ASSLGGRNEQY
10,TRBJ2-3,TRBV27,ASSDPGDTQY
11,TRBJ2-7,TRBV5-3,ARSLGPGAEQY
11,TRBJ2-7,TRBV10-2,ASIGYFSYEQY
15,TRBJ2-5,TRBV5-8,ASSPSVGTPSVETQY
14,TRBJ2-1,TRBV11-3,ASSLGGAGAYNEQF
19,TRBJ2-3,TRBV14,ASSRLPTLLGLAGGTDTQY
12,TRBJ2-7,TRBV5-1,ASSLAGTYYEQY
13,TRBJ1-1,TRBV10-3,ATSSSGGTSDQAF
13,TRBJ2-5,TRBV6-5,ASGGLAGGTETQY
14,TRBJ2-1,TRBV18,ASSLGTSGTYNEQF
12,TRBJ2-5,TRBV11-2,ASSPWGPQETQY
12,TRBJ1-1,TRBV19,ASSTDRGLTEAF
12,TRBJ1-2,TRBV11-2,ASSFARTNYGYT
11,TRBJ2-7,TRBV10-3,AIRLAGGHEQY
13,TRBJ1-1,TRBV25-1,ASSESFGGSTEAF
18,TRBJ2-7,TRBV5-4,ASRTKPGLAGPPPAYEQY
11,TRBJ1-2,TRBV6-6,ASRSTGSHGYT
13,TRBJ1-1,TRBV6-5,ASSYFPRTGPEAF
12,TRBJ2-1,TRBV2,ASNWRQPYNEQF
14,TRBJ2-7,TRBV19,ASSTSGVLGSYEQY
13,TRBJ2-4,TRBV29-1,SVVEAGLAKNIQY